Shown below are 15 T cell receptor beta chains from a single sample sequenced in a study of T cells in Graves' hyperthyroidism and ophthalmopathy (dated by TCRdb to the late 2010s). Libraries came from multiplex PCR. Instrument on record: Illumina HiSeq 2000. Amplification of TCR beta CDR3 regions was carried out from RNA transcripts. For the first round of RT-PCR on the TCR CDR3, the HTBI primer set was used together with the Qiagen OneStep RT-PCR kit. The raw public reads went through TCRdb reprocessing: fastp at Q25, MiXCR clone calling, in-frame beta chains kept. Rows with one shared CDR3 protein collapse into an entry with the most common genes and DNA. The sample table contains approximately 560,000 distinct CDR3 sequences; only one count was recorded for approximately 44% of them. Of the sample, 8.2% is held by the ten largest clones. The sequencing input was peripheral blood or thyroid tissue (not recorded which). Receptor source: a woman younger than 35 with Graves' hyperthyroidism. Donor details come from another sample of the same person, matched by shared clones.

This clonotype was picked up many times. The V call is TRBV15, the J call TRBJ1-4, with a tentative D call TRBD1 (5 bases). This CDR3 is built from 16 residues. Germline V gene lookup returns CDR1 LNHNV and CDR2 YYDKDF (reference sequence). The V end lost 3 bases, the J end lost 5 bases, and 16 bases lay between the germline ends. CDR3 sequence reads: CATSRDTWDGNEKLFF. CDR3 nucleotides: TGTGCCACCAGCAGGGATACTTGGGACGGAAATGAAAAACTGTTTTTT.

This clonotype was seen only once. This may come from a read error, since a much larger clone is one base off. The chain couples TRBV20-1 to TRBJ2-7; the D gene is possibly TRBD2 (6 bases). TRBJ2-5 matches the DNA end more closely, so the J call is doubtful. This CDR3 has 11 amino acids. In germline, CDR1 is DFQATT, CDR2 SNEGSKA (reference sequence). For the CDR3, the DNA is TGCAGTGCTCGCCTAGCGGAGACCCAGTACTTC. Residues: CSARLAETQYF.

This clonotype was counted ten times or more. The chain has TRBV15 and TRBJ1-3; TRBD1 is a possible D gene (5 bases). The CDR3 consists of 13 residues. The germline CDR1 and CDR2 sequences are LNHNV and YYDKDF (reference sequence). Trimming took 5 bases from V and 8 from J, leaving 13 bases between them. The CDR3 region is CATSSLPGDTIYF. The DNA of the CDR3 is TGTGCCACCAGCTCGTTGCCGGGGGACACCATATATTTT.

This chain uses TRBV9 with TRBJ2-7; D not resolved. Germline CDR1 is SGDLS and CDR2 is YYNGEE. The length of the CDR3 is 14 residues. Between the trimmed V and J ends, which lost 2 bases and 0 bases, there was a span of 9 bases. The CDR3 region has the DNA TGTGCCAGCAGCGTCCCATACTGCTCCTACGAGCAGTACTTC. Translating it yields CASSVPYCSYEQYF.

The chain couples TRBV5-4 to TRBJ1-2; TRBD1 matches 9 bases. Germline V gene data show CDR1 as SGHNT and CDR2 as YYREEE (reference sequence). This CDR3 has 12 amino acids. CDR3 DNA sequence: TGTGCGCTGGACAGGGGCAACGGTGGCTACACCTTC. Its translation is CALDRGNGGYTF.

The table lists this clonotype with many counts. This CDR3 is CASSLSQGAHEQYF. The CDR3 coding sequence is TGTGCCAGCAGTCTCTCCCAGGGGGCCCACGAGCAGTACTTC. The chain has TRBV12-3 or TRBV12-4 and TRBJ2-7; 8 positions match TRBD1. CDR3 length: 14 residues. Trimming cost V 5 bases and J 5 bases; bases outside gene matches: 8.

This clonotype was picked up many times. This chain links TRBV24-1 with TRBJ2-7, with TRBD1 as a possible D gene (5 bases). The CDR3 is 13 residues long. Germline V gene sequence: CDR1 KGHDR, CDR2 SFDVKD. V was trimmed by 4 bases and J by 6 bases, leaving 12 bases between them. In nucleotides, the CDR3 is TGTGCCACCAGTGACGTCCTCCAGGGCGAGCAGTACTTC. Its translation is CATSDVLQGEQYF.

The chain is built from TRBV19 and TRBJ1-2, with 8 positions matching TRBD1. V shed 6 bases and J 5 bases; nucleotides not matched to a gene: 14. The CDR3 is 16 residues long. CDR1 LNHDA and CDR2 SQIVND come from the germline V gene (reference sequence). This chain's CDR3 is CASSRPPGQEWYGYTF. DNA for the CDR3: TGTGCCAGTAGCCGACCGCCGGGACAGGAATGGTATGGCTACACCTTC.

J is TRBJ2-5 and V is TRBV7-8; possibly TRBD1 for D (6 bases). The CDR3 runs to 15 residues. Trimming took off 5 bases at V and 2 bases at J, with 15 bases between the two ends. Germline CDR1 SGHVS, CDR2 FQNEAQ. CDR3 region: CASSPVWGPQETQYF. The CDR3 DNA reads TGTGCCAGCAGCCCCGTTTGGGGGCCTCAAGAGACCCAGTACTTC.

A few counts support this clonotype. This chain joins TRBV7-7 and TRBJ1-2; D is unclear. This CDR3 contains 14 residues. V lost 2 bases to trimming and J lost 4 bases, with 11 bases between them. Germline CDR1 reads SSHAT; CDR2 reads FNYEAQ (reference sequence). As DNA, the CDR3 is TGTGCCAGCAGCTTATGGCGGGTACCCTATGGCTACACCTTC. It translates to CASSLWRVPYGYTF.

Comments on this clonotype: A much larger clone lies one base from this, so it may be a read error. The chain recombines TRBV7-9 with TRBJ2-7; 7 positions match TRBD2. This CDR3 spans 15 amino acids. The germline CDR1 and CDR2 sequences are SEHNR and FQNEAQ (reference sequence). In DNA, the CDR3 is TGTGCCAGCAGCTTGATAGCGGGCGTCTCCCACGAGCAGTACTTC. Its protein is CASSLIAGVSHEQYF.

The rearrangement joins TRBV29-1 to TRBJ2-5; TRBD1 might be the D (6 bases). CDR3 length: 13 amino acids. Germline-derived CDR1 and CDR2 are SQVTM and ANQGSEA. V lost 3 bases, J lost 5 bases, and 13 bases lay in between. DNA for the CDR3: TGCAGCGTTGAGGTGTCAGGGGCGGAGACCCAGTACTTC. This codes for CSVEVSGAETQYF.

V and J are TRBV7-2 and TRBJ2-7; 14 nucleotides align to TRBD2. This CDR3 comprises 17 residues. V was pared by 2 bases and J by 3 bases, with 6 bases of the junction left unmatched. In germline, CDR1 is SGHTA, CDR2 FQGNSA. CDR3 residues: CASSLRGTSGRNYEQYF. DNA of the CDR3: TGTGCCAGCAGCTTAAGAGGGACTAGCGGGAGAAACTACGAGCAGTACTTC.

This rearrangement joins TRBV7-9 to TRBJ2-2, with a possible D match to TRBD1 (6 bases). This CDR3 has 14 residues. Per the germline V gene, CDR1 is SEHNR and CDR2 is FQNEAQ (reference sequence). Trimming left V 5 bases short and J 4 bases short, with 11 bases between. This chain's CDR3 is CASSLGQFTGELFF. As DNA, the CDR3 is TGTGCCAGCAGCCTAGGACAGTTCACCGGGGAGCTGTTTTTT.

This sequence joins TRBV6-1 and TRBJ1-5; no clear D gene. CDR1 is MNHNS and CDR2 is SASEGT in the germline V gene. Trimming left V 3 bases short and J 7 bases short, with 10 bases between. The CDR3 contains 13 residues. The CDR3 protein is CASSDGRRQPQHF. Here the CDR3 DNA reads TGTGCCAGCAGTGACGGAAGGCGCCAGCCCCAGCATTTT.